This passage covers 32 T cell receptor beta chains from one sample sequenced in a study of response to subunit inactivated influenza vaccine. TCRdb ran MiXCR on the RT-PCR reads and lists one entry per CDR3 protein. The table shows roughly 710,000 distinct CDR3 sequences, with 12% to 15% occurring only once. The material sequenced was PBMCs from blood, taken less than 15 days before vaccination. The source is a man aged 45 to 65 who received an inactivated influenza vaccine.

This rearrangement joins TRBV7-2 to TRBJ1-1; D is unclear. Trimming took 4 bases from V and 7 from J, leaving 13 bases between them. The CDR3 contains 13 residues. Per germline, CDR1 SGHTA and CDR2 FQGNSA. The CDR3, as DNA: TGTGCCAGCAGCTCGCTGCGCAGGTTTGAAGCTTTCTTT. Its translation is CASSSLRRFEAFF.

This clonotype has only a few counts. The chain carries TRBV4-2 and TRBJ2-3; the match to TRBD2 covers 11 bases. This CDR3 has 15 amino acids. The germline V gene has CDR1 LGHNA and CDR2 YNFKEQ. V lost 6 bases and J lost 3; bases outside the gene matches: 5. The CDR3 spells CASSPTSGVTDTQYF. CDR3 DNA sequence: TGTGCCAGCAGTCCGACTAGCGGGGTTACAGATACGCAGTATTTT.

The table lists this clonotype with a few counts. V usage is TRBV6-5 and J usage is TRBJ2-2; D remains ambiguous. The V gene lost 3 bases and the J gene lost 8 bases, with 13 bases spanning the gap. Germline lookup yields CDR1 MNHEY and CDR2 SVGAGI. The CDR3 totals 14 residues. The CDR3 coding sequence is TGTGCCAGCAGTTATGCTTTGATGGCGGGGGAGCTGTTTTTT. It yields the protein CASSYALMAGELFF.

The rearrangement links TRBV20-1 to TRBJ2-1; weak D call: TRBD2 (6 bases). V dropped 0 bases and J dropped 3 bases, with 12 bases sitting between them. The CDR3 runs to 15 residues. From germline, CDR1 is DFQATT and CDR2 SNEGSKA (reference sequence). This CDR3 reads CSARDRDGSYNEQFF. CDR3 coding DNA: TGCAGTGCTAGAGATCGTGACGGGAGCTACAATGAGCAGTTCTTC.

The chain has TRBV6-5 and TRBJ2-2; D tentatively reads TRBD1 or TRBD2 (6 bases each). CDR1 is MNHEY, CDR2 SVGAGI, per germline. The V and J ends lost 4 bases and 4 bases respectively, with 19 bases between them. This CDR3 comprises 17 residues. CDR3 nucleotides: TGTGCCAGCAGTTTGGCCGGGGGCTGGTCCTCCACCGGGGAGCTGTTTTTT. As protein: CASSLAGGWSSTGELFF.

This clonotype was seen a handful of times. The chain has TRBV27 and TRBJ2-2; 7 bases line up with TRBD2. Germline-derived CDR1 and CDR2 are MNHEY and SMNVEV (reference sequence). The V gene end was trimmed by 5 bases and the J gene end by 1 base; junction bases not matched to a gene: 7. The CDR3 is 16 amino acids. As DNA, the CDR3 is TGTGCCAGCAGTCCCAGGGCGGGAGAGAACACCGGGGAGCTGTTTTTT. This sequence encodes CASSPRAGENTGELFF.

This clonotype showed up just a few times. The chain has TRBV6-2 or TRBV6-3 and TRBJ1-1; 8 bases are shared with TRBD1. Germline CDR1 is MNHEY and CDR2 is SVGEGT. Trimming at V came to 5 bases and at J to 9 bases, leaving 5 bases not matched to a gene. The CDR3 loop spans 12 amino acids. CDR3 sequence: CASSLQGAKAFF. Here the CDR3 DNA reads TGTGCCAGCAGTCTCCAGGGGGCTAAAGCTTTCTTT.

The chain joins TRBV20-1 to TRBJ2-3; no firm D call. The V end was cut by 3 bases, the J end by 0 bases, with 10 bases between. There are 14 residues in the CDR3. Germline V gene data show CDR1 as DFQATT and CDR2 as SNEGSKA (reference sequence). CDR3 in amino acids: CSASHLFSTDTQYF. Here the CDR3 DNA reads TGCAGTGCTAGTCACCTATTTAGCACAGATACGCAGTATTTT.

In its sample, this clonotype was seen a few times. The chain uses TRBV5-1 and TRBJ1-4; no clear D. Trimming took off 1 base at V and 8 bases at J, with 15 bases between the two ends. From germline, CDR1 is SGHRS and CDR2 YFSETQ. This CDR3 has 15 residues. The CDR3 here is CASSLSGGDGEKLFF. The CDR3 region has the DNA TGCGCCAGCAGCTTGTCGGGCGGGGATGGAGAAAAACTGTTTTTT. Using reference TRBV5-1 and TRBJ1-4 for the parts outside the CDR3, the full variable domain is KAGVTQTPRYLIKTRGQQVTLSCSPISGHRSVSWYQQTPGQGLQFLFEYFSETQRNKGNFPGRFSGRQFSNSRSEMNVSTLELGDSALYLCASSLSGGDGEKLFFGSGTQLSVL.

This clonotype was found a few times. The chain uses TRBV7-9 and TRBJ2-7, with D hard to call. CDR1 is SEHNR, CDR2 FQNEAQ, per germline (reference sequence). Trimming removed 4 bases from V and 2 bases from J, with 18 bases in between. This CDR3 has 16 residues. The CDR3, as DNA: TGTGCCAGCAGCTCCGCTTTGGGAACGCTGACCTACGAGCAGTACTTC. The encoded protein is CASSSALGTLTYEQYF.

V gene TRBV25-1 combines with J gene TRBJ2-3, with TRBD2 matching 10 bases. CDR1 is MGHDK and CDR2 is SYGVNS in the germline V gene. Trimming took 4 bases from V and 1 from J; bases not matched to a gene: 5. The CDR3 length is 16 residues. CDR3 sequence (DNA): TGTGCCAGCAGTGCCTTGGGACTAGCGCGCACAGATACGCAGTATTTT. This gives the protein CASSALGLARTDTQYF. Drawing the rest from reference TRBV25-1 and TRBJ2-3, the complete variable domain is EADIYQTPRYLVIGTGKKITLECSQTMGHDKMYWYQQDPGMELHLIHYSYGVNSTEKGDLSSESTVSRIRTEHFPLTLESARPSHTSQYLCASSALGLARTDTQYFGPGTRLTVL.

The chain combines TRBV10-3 with TRBJ2-3; a weak D match, TRBD1 (5 bases). In germline, CDR1 is ENHRY, CDR2 SYGVKD. V was cut by 5 bases and J by 5 bases, with 8 bases left in between. The CDR3 is 12 amino acids. CDR3 bases: TGTGCCATCAGTCCCCAGGGAGATACGCAGTATTTT. This translates into CAISPQGDTQYF.

This chain connects TRBV29-1 to TRBJ2-7; no definite D call. V lost 5 bases and J 2 bases, leaving 13 bases between the germline ends. Germline CDR1 and CDR2: SQVTM and ANQGSEA. The CDR3 loop spans 13 amino acids. CDR3 region: CSVFLSDPYEQYF. The CDR3 DNA is TGCAGCGTTTTTCTCTCCGACCCCTACGAGCAGTACTTC.

Remarks on this clonotype: A single base separates this from a much larger clone, so it may be a read error. V gene TRBV29-1 combines with J gene TRBJ2-1; 10 bases agree with TRBD2. CDR1 SQVTM and CDR2 ANQGSEA come from the germline V gene. The CDR3 totals 13 residues. Germline trimming cut 6 bases from V and 9 bases from J; bases unmatched to any gene: 8. The CDR3 sequence is CSVKGLARFEQFF. As DNA, the CDR3 is TGCAGCGTCAAGGGACTAGCGAGATTTGAGCAGTTCTTC.

This clonotype was observed a handful of times. The V call is TRBV11-2, the J call TRBJ2-5; 14 positions match TRBD2. V was clipped by 11 bases and J by 2 bases; unmatched bases: 10. CDR3 length: 16 amino acids. Germline V CDR1 and CDR2: SGHAT, FQNNGV. This chain's CDR3 is CASRRLAGGIQETQYF. The CDR3 DNA reads TGTGCCTCTCGGAGACTAGCGGGGGGGATACAAGAGACCCAGTACTTC.

The chain joins TRBV12-3 or TRBV12-4 to TRBJ2-5; D is ambiguous. The CDR3 covers 14 residues. Trimming left V 3 bases short and J 2 bases short, with 10 bases between. The CDR3 spells CASSLFAPQETQYF. For the CDR3, the DNA is TGTGCCAGCAGTTTGTTCGCCCCTCAAGAGACCCAGTACTTC.

The chain is built from TRBV21-1 and TRBJ2-1; TRBD2 is taken as the D call from the table, unchecked against the DNA. TRBV21-1 is noted as a pseudogene. This CDR3 is built from 19 residues. CDR3 in amino acids: CASSRSTSGRVHHYNEQFF. CDR3 coding DNA: TGTGCCAGCAGCAGATCGACTAGCGGGAGGGTCCATCACTACAATGAGCAGTTCTTC.

The chain is built from TRBV6-4 and TRBJ2-5, with 10 bases that match TRBD2. The CDR3 contains 15 residues. Germline values: CDR1 MRHNA, CDR2 SNTAGT. After removal of 5 bases from V and 4 bases from J, the junction contained 7 bases not matched to a gene. CDR3 sequence (DNA): TGTGCCAGCAGTATCGATTCTAGCGGGGGAGAGACCCAGTACTTC. Encoded protein: CASSIDSSGGETQYF.

The table lists this clonotype with many counts. The chain is built from TRBV5-1 and TRBJ2-7; D is possibly TRBD2 (5 bases). The length of the CDR3 is 15 residues. In germline, CDR1 is SGHRS, CDR2 YFSETQ. V was clipped by 4 bases and J by 3 bases, with 17 bases between them. The CDR3 region is CASSPDGGQIYEQYF. CDR3 DNA sequence: TGCGCCAGCAGCCCGGACGGAGGCCAAATCTACGAGCAGTACTTC. Using reference TRBV5-1 and TRBJ2-7 for the parts outside the CDR3, the full variable domain is KAGVTQTPRYLIKTRGQQVTLSCSPISGHRSVSWYQQTPGQGLQFLFEYFSETQRNKGNFPGRFSGRQFSNSRSEMNVSTLELGDSALYLCASSPDGGQIYEQYFGPGTRLTVT.

The DNA for the CDR3 is TGTGCCAGCAGTTACAGCGGGTCTTTCAATGAGCAGTTCTTC. This codes for CASSYSGSFNEQFF. The rearrangement joins TRBV6-2 or TRBV6-3 to TRBJ2-1; D may be TRBD2 (6 bases). V shed 2 bases and J shed 6 bases, with 11 bases lying between them. The CDR3 loop spans 14 amino acids. In germline, CDR1 is MNHEY, CDR2 SVGEGT.

This clonotype was observed a single time. The chain couples TRBV15 to TRBJ2-5; D gene ambiguous. Germline lookup yields CDR1 LNHNV and CDR2 YYDKDF (reference sequence). The CDR3 is 13 residues long. Trimming took 5 bases from V and 5 from J, leaving 12 bases between them. CDR3 sequence: CATSGIPGETQYF. DNA for the CDR3: TGTGCCACCAGCGGAATCCCCGGGGAGACCCAGTACTTC.

This chain connects TRBV3-1 to TRBJ2-5, with TRBD2 identical over 8 bases. V lost 0 bases to trimming and J lost 2 bases; unmatched junction nucleotides: 8. This CDR3 is 17 amino acids long. Per the germline V gene, CDR1 is LGHDT and CDR2 is YNNKEL (reference sequence). Written as DNA, the CDR3 is TGTGCCAGCAGCCAAGACAGCGGGGGACCCAAACAAGAGACCCAGTACTTC. It codes for CASSQDSGGPKQETQYF.

J is TRBJ1-5 and V is TRBV2, with 7 bases identical to TRBD1. The germline CDR1 and CDR2 sequences are SNHLY and FYNNEI. Trimming cost V 4 bases and J 4 bases; bases outside gene matches: 4. This CDR3 comprises 14 residues. The CDR3 spells CASSGTGINQPQHF. The CDR3 coding sequence is TGTGCCAGCAGTGGGACAGGAATTAATCAGCCCCAGCATTTT.

This chain uses TRBV29-1 with TRBJ2-7; D is unclear. Deletions cut 5 bases from V and 4 bases from J, with 15 bases between. The CDR3 loop spans 13 amino acids. CDR1 is SQVTM and CDR2 is ANQGSEA in the germline V gene. The CDR3 nucleotides are TGCAGCGTTCGAACGCCCGGTGGTTACGAGCAGTACTTC. As protein: CSVRTPGGYEQYF.

The chain combines TRBV5-1 with TRBJ2-7; D unresolved. CDR1 SGHRS and CDR2 YFSETQ come from the germline V gene. The CDR3 is made up of 15 amino acids. V was clipped by 3 bases and J by 2 bases, with 15 bases between them. CDR3: CASSSAQEPPYEQYF. CDR3 DNA: TGCGCCAGCAGCTCCGCTCAGGAGCCCCCCTACGAGCAGTACTTC.

The rearrangement uses TRBV3-1 and TRBJ2-7, with TRBD1 matching over 9 bases. Trimming took 4 bases from V and 6 from J; bases not matched to a gene: 10. The CDR3 covers 15 residues. Germline V gene data show CDR1 as LGHDT and CDR2 as YNNKEL (reference sequence). The CDR3 nucleotides read TGTGCCAGCAGCCCACGCCGGGACAGGGTAGGCGAGCAGTACTTC. This gives the protein CASSPRRDRVGEQYF.

In its sample, this clonotype was seen a few times. The chain couples TRBV20-1 to TRBJ2-3; D ambiguous. The CDR3 extends over 14 amino acids. The V gene lost 0 bases and the J gene lost 4 bases, with 11 bases spanning the gap. Germline CDR1 DFQATT, CDR2 SNEGSKA (reference sequence). The CDR3 DNA reads TGCAGTGCTAGAGACGGACCCTCCGCAGATACGCAGTATTTT. The encoded protein is CSARDGPSADTQYF.

This clonotype was counted only a few times. The chain couples TRBV5-6 to TRBJ2-5, with D unclear. V was cut by 5 bases and J by 5 bases, with 10 bases left in between. The CDR3 has 12 residues. The germline V gene encodes CDR1 SGHDT and CDR2 YYEEEE. The CDR3 nucleotides are TGTGCCAGCAGGAACCCAACCGAGACCCAGTACTTC. It codes for CASRNPTETQYF.

A few counts support this clonotype. The rearrangement joins TRBV11-2 to TRBJ2-1, with a tentative D call TRBD2 (5 bases). Germline-derived CDR1 and CDR2 are SGHAT and FQNNGV. This CDR3 is built from 10 residues. Trimming took 8 bases from V and 7 from J, leaving 6 bases between them. The CDR3 loop is CASRGNEQFF. In DNA, the CDR3 is TGTGCCAGCCGCGGGAATGAGCAGTTCTTC.

This clonotype was observed a handful of times. This sequence joins TRBV15 and TRBJ2-1; 8 bases align to TRBD2. The CDR3 sequence is 15 residues long. The germline V gene encodes CDR1 LNHNV and CDR2 YYDKDF (reference sequence). The trim removed 4 bases at V and 3 bases at J, leaving 5 bases unmatched. Here the CDR3 reads CATSITSGLYNEQFF. CDR3 bases: TGTGCCACCAGCATTACTAGCGGTCTCTACAATGAGCAGTTCTTC.

This clonotype has a count of ten or more. The V gene is TRBV6-2 or TRBV6-3, the J gene TRBJ2-1; 10 positions match TRBD1. Per germline, CDR1 MNHEY and CDR2 SVGEGT. The CDR3 length is 16 residues. The junction had 9 bases not matched to a gene; V was cut back by 6 bases and J by 4 bases. This chain's CDR3 is CASSHPGQGPYNEQFF. CDR3 bases: TGTGCCAGCAGCCACCCGGGACAGGGGCCTTACAATGAGCAGTTCTTC.

This chain links TRBV24-1 with TRBJ2-7; D ambiguous. The CDR3 consists of 13 residues. CDR1 and CDR2 (germline): KGHDR, SFDVKD. V was cut by 2 bases and J by 0 bases, with 4 bases left in between. In DNA form, the CDR3 reads TGTGCCACCAGTGATTCTGTCTCCTACGAGCAGTACTTC. It translates to CATSDSVSYEQYF.